This T cell receptor beta chain stems from a study of T cell responses to AZD1222 COVID-19 vaccine. Using immunoSEQ multiplex PCR, the repertoire was profiled, and TCRdb retains in-frame clones only, with some absent. The repertoire has 240,000 or so clones, approximately 95% of them found once; the top ten carry around 0.57%. General study results and limits: All repertoire sampling was performed exclusively after the peak T cell response. The study found vaccine-associated CD4 TCRs spanning spike, dominant at 160-218 and 743-854.

As to this clone: Its target is unknown.

The receptor was isolated from an adult in good health. Sequences were derived from peripheral blood, sampled on day 0 of AZD1222 vaccination.

The CDR3 loop reads CASSRPTGMNTEAFF. The CDR3 DNA reads as TGTGCCAGCAGTCGCCCGACAGGCATGAACACTGAAGCTTTCTTT. V is TRBV2 and J is TRBJ1-1; TRBD1 is a possible D gene (6 bases). Germline V CDR1 and CDR2: SNHLY, FYNNEI. Trimming took 5 bases from V and 0 from J, leaving 13 bases between them. This CDR3 is 15 amino acids long.